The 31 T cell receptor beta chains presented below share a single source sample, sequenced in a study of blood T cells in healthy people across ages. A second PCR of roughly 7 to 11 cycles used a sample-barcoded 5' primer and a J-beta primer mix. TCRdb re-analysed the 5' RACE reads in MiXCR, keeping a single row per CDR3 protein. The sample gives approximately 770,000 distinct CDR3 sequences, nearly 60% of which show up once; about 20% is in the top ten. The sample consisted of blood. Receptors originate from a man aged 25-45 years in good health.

CDR3: CASSLTFGLADYTDTQYF. The CDR3 DNA reads as TGTGCCAGCAGCTTAACGTTTGGGCTGGCAGACTACACAGATACGCAGTATTTT. The rearrangement joins TRBV11-2 to TRBJ2-3; D may be TRBD2 (5 bases). Per germline, CDR1 SGHAT and CDR2 FQNNGV. V was trimmed by 2 bases and J by 2 bases, leaving 20 bases between them. This CDR3 spans 18 amino acids.

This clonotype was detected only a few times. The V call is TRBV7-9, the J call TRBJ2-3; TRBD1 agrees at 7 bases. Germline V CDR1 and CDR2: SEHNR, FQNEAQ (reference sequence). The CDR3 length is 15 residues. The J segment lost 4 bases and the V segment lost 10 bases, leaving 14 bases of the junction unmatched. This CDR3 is CATPRTDRAADTQYF. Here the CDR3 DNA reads TGTGCCACCCCACGGACCGACAGGGCTGCAGATACGCAGTATTTT.

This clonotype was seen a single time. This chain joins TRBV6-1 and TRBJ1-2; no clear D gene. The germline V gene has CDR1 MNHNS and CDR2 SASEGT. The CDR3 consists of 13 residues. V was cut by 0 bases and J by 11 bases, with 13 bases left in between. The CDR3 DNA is TGTGCCAGCAGTGAAGCTGATGGGCGGGATTACACCTTC. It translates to CASSEADGRDYTF.

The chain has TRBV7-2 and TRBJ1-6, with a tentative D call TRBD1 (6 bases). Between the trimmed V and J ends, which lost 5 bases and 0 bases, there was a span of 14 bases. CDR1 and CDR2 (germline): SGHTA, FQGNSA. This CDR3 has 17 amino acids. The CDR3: CASSTQGRSSYNSPLHF. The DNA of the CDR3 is TGTGCCAGCAGCACACAGGGAAGGAGCTCCTATAATTCACCCCTCCACTTT.

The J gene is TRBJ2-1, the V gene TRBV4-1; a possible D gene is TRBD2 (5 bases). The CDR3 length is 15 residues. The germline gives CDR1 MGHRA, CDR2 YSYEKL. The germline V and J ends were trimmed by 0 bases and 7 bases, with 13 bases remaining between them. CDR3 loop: CASSQDLVGVNEQFF. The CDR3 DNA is TGCGCCAGCAGCCAAGATCTAGTCGGGGTAAATGAGCAGTTCTTC.

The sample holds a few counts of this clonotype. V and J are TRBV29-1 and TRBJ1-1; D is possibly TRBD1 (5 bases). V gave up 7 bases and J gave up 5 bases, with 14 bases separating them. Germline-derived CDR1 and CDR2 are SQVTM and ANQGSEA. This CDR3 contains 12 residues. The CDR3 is CSATGGWTEAFF. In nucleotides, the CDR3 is TGCAGCGCAACCGGGGGTTGGACTGAAGCTTTCTTT.

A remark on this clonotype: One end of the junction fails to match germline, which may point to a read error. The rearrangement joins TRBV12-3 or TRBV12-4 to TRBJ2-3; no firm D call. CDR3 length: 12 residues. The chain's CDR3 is CASSLGPYGQYF. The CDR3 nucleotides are TGTGCCAGCAGTTTGGGTCCCTACGGGCAGTACTTT.

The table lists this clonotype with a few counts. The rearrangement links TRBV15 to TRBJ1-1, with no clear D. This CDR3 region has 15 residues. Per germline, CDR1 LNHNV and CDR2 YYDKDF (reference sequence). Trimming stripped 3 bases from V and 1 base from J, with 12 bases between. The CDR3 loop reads CATSSNLGANTEAFF. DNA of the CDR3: TGTGCCACCAGCAGCAATTTGGGTGCGAACACTGAAGCTTTCTTT.

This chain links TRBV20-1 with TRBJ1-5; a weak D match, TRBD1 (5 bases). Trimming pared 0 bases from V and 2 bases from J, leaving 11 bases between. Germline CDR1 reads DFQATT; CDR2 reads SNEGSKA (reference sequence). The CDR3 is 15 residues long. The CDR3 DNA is TGCAGTGCTAGAGAGGTCAGGGATGGCAATCAGCCCCAGCATTTT. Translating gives CSAREVRDGNQPQHF.

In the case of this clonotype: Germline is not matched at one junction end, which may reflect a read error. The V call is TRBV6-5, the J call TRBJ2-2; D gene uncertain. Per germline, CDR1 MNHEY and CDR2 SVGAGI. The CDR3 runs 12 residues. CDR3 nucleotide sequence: TGTGCCAGCAGGTACTCTGTCGGGGAGCTGTTTTTT. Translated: CASRYSVGELFF.

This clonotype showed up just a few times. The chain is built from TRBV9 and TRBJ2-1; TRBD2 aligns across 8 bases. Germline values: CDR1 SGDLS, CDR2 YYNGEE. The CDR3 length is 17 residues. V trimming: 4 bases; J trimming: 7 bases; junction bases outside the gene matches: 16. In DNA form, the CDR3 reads TGTGCCAGCAGCCCCCTAGGGGGGGCGGGGGGCCGAAATGAGCAGTTCTTC. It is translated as CASSPLGGAGGRNEQFF.

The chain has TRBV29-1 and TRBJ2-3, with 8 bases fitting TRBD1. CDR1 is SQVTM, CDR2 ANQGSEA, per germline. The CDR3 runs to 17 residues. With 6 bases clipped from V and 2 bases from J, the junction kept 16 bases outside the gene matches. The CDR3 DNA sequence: TGCAGCGTCTTGCTCGGACAGGGCCCGACGATCACAGATACGCAGTATTTT. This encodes CSVLLGQGPTITDTQYF.

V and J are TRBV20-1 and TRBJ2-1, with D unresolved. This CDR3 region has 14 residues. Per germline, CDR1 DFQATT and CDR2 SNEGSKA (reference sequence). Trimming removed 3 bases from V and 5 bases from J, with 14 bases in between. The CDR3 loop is CSASASSNNNEQFF. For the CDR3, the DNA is TGCAGTGCTAGTGCGAGTTCAAACAACAATGAGCAGTTCTTC.

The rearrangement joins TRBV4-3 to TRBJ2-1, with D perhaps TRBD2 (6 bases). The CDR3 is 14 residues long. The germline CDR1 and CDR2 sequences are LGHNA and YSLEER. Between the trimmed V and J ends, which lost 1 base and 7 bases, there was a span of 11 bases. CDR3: CASSQVAGRNEQFF. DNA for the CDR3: TGCGCCAGCAGCCAAGTGGCCGGGAGAAATGAGCAGTTCTTC.

DNA for the CDR3: TGCAGTGCTCAGGCAGGGGCTGGAAACACCATATATTTT. This encodes CSAQAGAGNTIYF. This chain connects TRBV20-1 to TRBJ1-3; a possible D gene is TRBD1 (6 bases). V gave up 5 bases and J gave up 2 bases, with 10 bases separating them. Germline values: CDR1 DFQATT, CDR2 SNEGSKA (reference sequence). CDR3 size: 13 residues.

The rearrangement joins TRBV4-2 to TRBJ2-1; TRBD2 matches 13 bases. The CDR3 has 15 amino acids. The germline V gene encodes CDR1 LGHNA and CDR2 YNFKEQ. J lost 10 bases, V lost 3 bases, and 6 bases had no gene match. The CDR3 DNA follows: TGTGCCAGCAGCCACGGACTAGCGGGAGAGGGCGAGCAGTTCTTC. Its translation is CASSHGLAGEGEQFF.

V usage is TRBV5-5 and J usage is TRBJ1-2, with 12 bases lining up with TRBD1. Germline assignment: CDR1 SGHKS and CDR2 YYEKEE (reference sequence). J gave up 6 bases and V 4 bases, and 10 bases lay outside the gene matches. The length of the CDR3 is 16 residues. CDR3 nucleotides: TGTGCCAGCAGCGGACCGGGACAGGGGGCAAACCATGGCTACACCTTC. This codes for CASSGPGQGANHGYTF.

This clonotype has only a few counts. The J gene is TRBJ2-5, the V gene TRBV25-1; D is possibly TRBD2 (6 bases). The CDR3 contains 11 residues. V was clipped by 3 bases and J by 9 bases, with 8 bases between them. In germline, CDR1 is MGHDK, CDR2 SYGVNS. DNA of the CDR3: TGTGCCAGCAGTGATTGGGACTCCCAGTACTTC. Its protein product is CASSDWDSQYF.

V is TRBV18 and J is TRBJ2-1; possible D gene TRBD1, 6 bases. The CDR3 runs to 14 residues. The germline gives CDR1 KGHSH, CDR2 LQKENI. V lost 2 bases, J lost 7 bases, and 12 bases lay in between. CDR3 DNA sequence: TGTGCCAGCTCACCAAAACAGGGCGAAAATGAGCAGTTCTTC. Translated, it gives CASSPKQGENEQFF.

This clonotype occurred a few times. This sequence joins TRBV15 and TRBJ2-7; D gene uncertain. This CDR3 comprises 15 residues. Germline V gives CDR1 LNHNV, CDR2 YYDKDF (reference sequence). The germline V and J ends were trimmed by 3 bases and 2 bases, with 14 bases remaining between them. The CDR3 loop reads CATSSRVGNPYEQYF. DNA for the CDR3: TGTGCCACCAGCAGTCGGGTAGGAAATCCCTACGAGCAGTACTTC.

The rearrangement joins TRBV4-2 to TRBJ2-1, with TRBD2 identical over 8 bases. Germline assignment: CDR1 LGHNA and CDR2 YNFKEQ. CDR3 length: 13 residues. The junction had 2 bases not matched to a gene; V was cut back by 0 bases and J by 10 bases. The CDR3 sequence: CASSQEIAGEQFF. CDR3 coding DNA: TGTGCCAGCAGCCAAGAGATAGCGGGGGAGCAGTTCTTC.

CDR3 protein: CASSAGGPGRGYTF. The CDR3 coding sequence is TGTGCCAGCAGTGCAGGGGGTCCTGGACGGGGCTACACCTTC. This chain joins TRBV2 and TRBJ1-2; 7 bases agree with TRBD1. This CDR3 contains 14 residues. Germline V lookup: CDR1 SNHLY, CDR2 FYNNEI. The trim removed 4 bases at V and 8 bases at J, leaving 10 bases unmatched.

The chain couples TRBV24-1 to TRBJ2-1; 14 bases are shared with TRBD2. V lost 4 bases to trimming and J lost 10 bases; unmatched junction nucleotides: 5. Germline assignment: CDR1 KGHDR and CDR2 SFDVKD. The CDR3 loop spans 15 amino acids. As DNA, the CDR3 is TGTGCCACCAGTGACTCGGGACTAGCGGGAGAGGAGCAGTTCTTC. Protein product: CATSDSGLAGEEQFF.

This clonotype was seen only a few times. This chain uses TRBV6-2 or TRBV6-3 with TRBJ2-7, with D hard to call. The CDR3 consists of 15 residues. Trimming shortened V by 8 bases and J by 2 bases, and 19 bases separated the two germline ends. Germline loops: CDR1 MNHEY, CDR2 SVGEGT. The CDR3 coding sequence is TGTGCCAGCGCCGGAGACGCGGTGGCCACCTACGAGCAGTACTTC. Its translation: CASAGDAVATYEQYF.

The CDR3 is CASSPTGLIGYTF. CDR3 sequence (DNA): TGTGCCAGCAGCCCGACAGGGCTCATAGGCTACACCTTC. The genes are TRBV7-2 and TRBJ1-2; 7 bases align to TRBD1. Losses at the gene ends were 5 bases for V and 8 bases for J; bases not matched to a gene: 8. Germline-derived CDR1 and CDR2 are SGHTA and FQGNSA. The CDR3 has 13 amino acids.

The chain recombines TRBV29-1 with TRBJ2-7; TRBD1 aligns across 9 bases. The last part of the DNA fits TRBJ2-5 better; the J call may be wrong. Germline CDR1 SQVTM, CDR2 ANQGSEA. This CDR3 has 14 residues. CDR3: CSASLTGGVETQYF. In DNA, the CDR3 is TGCAGCGCGTCCTTGACAGGGGGGGTGGAGACCCAGTACTTC.

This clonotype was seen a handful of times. CDR3 region: CASSPGTSIGETQYF. The CDR3 coding sequence is TGCGCCAGCAGCCCCGGGACTAGCATCGGGGAGACCCAGTACTTC. The rearrangement uses TRBV5-1 and TRBJ2-5; TRBD2 aligns across 9 bases. CDR3 length: 15 amino acids. After removal of 4 bases from V and 5 bases from J, the junction contained 9 bases not matched to a gene. Looked up from germline, CDR1 is SGHRS and CDR2 is YFSETQ.

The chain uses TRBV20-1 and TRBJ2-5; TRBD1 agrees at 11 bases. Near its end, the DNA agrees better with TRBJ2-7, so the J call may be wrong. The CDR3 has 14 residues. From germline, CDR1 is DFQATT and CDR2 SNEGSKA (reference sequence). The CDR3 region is CSANPGTGGYEQYF. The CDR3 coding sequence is TGCAGTGCCAACCCCGGGACAGGGGGTTACGAGCAGTACTTC.

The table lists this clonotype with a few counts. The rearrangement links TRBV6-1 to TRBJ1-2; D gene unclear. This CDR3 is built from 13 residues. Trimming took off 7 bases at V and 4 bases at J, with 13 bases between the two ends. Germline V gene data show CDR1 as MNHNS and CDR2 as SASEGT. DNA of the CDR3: TGTGCCAGCACCCTGTCCTTCCTCTATGGCTACACCTTC. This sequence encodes CASTLSFLYGYTF.

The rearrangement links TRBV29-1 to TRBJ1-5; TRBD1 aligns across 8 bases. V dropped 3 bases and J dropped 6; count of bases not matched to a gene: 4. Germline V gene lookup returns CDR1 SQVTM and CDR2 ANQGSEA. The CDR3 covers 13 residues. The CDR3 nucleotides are TGCAGCGTTGAGGGACAGGCTGGTCAGCCCCAGCATTTT. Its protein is CSVEGQAGQPQHF. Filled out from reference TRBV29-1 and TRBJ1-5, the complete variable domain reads SAVISQKPSRDICQRGTSLTIQCQVDSQVTMMFWYRQQPGQSLTLIATANQGSEATYESGFVIDKFPISRPNLTFSTLTVSNMSPEDSSIYLCSVEGQAGQPQHFGDGTRLSIL.

CDR3 DNA sequence: TGTGCCAGCAGCTCACATGCCGGGACTAGCGGGAGTAGATATACGCAGTATTTT. It is translated as CASSSHAGTSGSRYTQYF. V gene TRBV3-1 combines with J gene TRBJ2-3; 14 bases are shared with TRBD2. V trimming: 5 bases; J trimming: 7 bases; junction bases outside the gene matches: 14. Germline-derived CDR1 and CDR2 are LGHDT and YNNKEL (reference sequence). This CDR3 contains 18 residues.